These 8 T cell receptor beta chains were all obtained from the same sample, sequenced in a study of T cell repertoires in ileal Crohn's disease. Produced via immunoSEQ multiplex PCR; TCRdb's table is partial and in-frame only. The repertoire holds over 5,500 clones, with around 79% as singletons. Sequenced: ileal tissue. These receptors originate from an adult with Crohn's disease.

V gene TRBV5-4 combines with J gene TRBJ2-7, with 10 bases fitting TRBD1. CDR3 length: 17 amino acids. Trimming took 0 bases from V and 3 from J; bases not matched to a gene: 9. Per germline, CDR1 SGHNT and CDR2 YYREEE (reference sequence). The chain's CDR3 is CASSLGGWDRGRYEQYF. The CDR3 nucleotides read TGTGCCAGCAGCTTGGGGGGATGGGACAGGGGTCGCTACGAGCAGTACTTC.

This rearrangement joins TRBV9 to TRBJ1-1; D gene ambiguous. The CDR3 sequence is 14 residues long. Germline CDR1 reads SGDLS; CDR2 reads YYNGEE. V gave up 0 bases and J gave up 1 base, with 7 bases separating them. The CDR3 bases are TGTGCCAGCAGCGTAGGGCTTAAGAACACTGAAGCTTTCTTT. It is translated as CASSVGLKNTEAFF.

V usage is TRBV5-1 and J usage is TRBJ2-2; 10 bases agree with TRBD2. V dropped 3 bases and J dropped 7; count of bases not matched to a gene: 9. Germline values: CDR1 SGHRS, CDR2 YFSETQ. The CDR3 spans 16 residues. The CDR3 loop is CASSYLAGEFSGELFF. CDR3 nucleotide sequence: TGCGCCAGCAGCTACCTAGCGGGAGAGTTTAGCGGGGAGCTGTTTTTT.

The chain has TRBV6-1 and TRBJ1-2, with D maybe TRBD1 (5 bases). This CDR3 is 12 amino acids long. The germline V gene has CDR1 MNHNS and CDR2 SASEGT. The V end lost 3 bases, the J end lost 5 bases, and 7 bases lay between the germline ends. The CDR3: CASSDQGYGYTF. CDR3 DNA: TGTGCCAGCAGTGACCAGGGTTATGGCTACACCTTC.

This chain connects TRBV7-9 to TRBJ2-2, with a possible D match to TRBD1 (5 bases). With 6 bases removed from V and 6 bases from J, the gap between germline ends came to 17 bases. Germline values: CDR1 SEHNR, CDR2 FQNEAQ (reference sequence). The CDR3 totals 15 residues. DNA for the CDR3: TGTGCCAGCAGGTCCCGGGCGGTGGGGCCCGGGGAGCTGTTTTTT. Translating gives CASRSRAVGPGELFF.

The chain joins TRBV11-3 to TRBJ2-3; tentative D call: TRBD2 (5 bases). Germline V gives CDR1 SGHNT, CDR2 YENEEA. Deletions cut 1 base from V and 4 bases from J, with 9 bases between. There are 14 residues in the CDR3. DNA for the CDR3: TGTGCCAGCAGCTTAGGAGGGAGACCAGATACGCAGTATTTT. Amino acid sequence: CASSLGGRPDTQYF.

The chain is built from TRBV28 and TRBJ1-2, with 7 bases matching TRBD1. The ends lost 5 bases at V and 4 bases at J; junction bases unmatched: 7. The CDR3 length is 14 residues. Germline loops: CDR1 MDHEN, CDR2 SYDVKM. The CDR3 loop reads CASSQPGQSYGYTF. CDR3 sequence (DNA): TGTGCCAGCAGTCAGCCGGGACAGAGCTATGGCTACACCTTC.

This clone was detected a few times. This sequence joins TRBV19 and TRBJ1-2, with 9 positions matching TRBD1. J lost 8 bases, V lost 4 bases, and 5 bases had no gene match. CDR3 length: 13 amino acids. Germline loops: CDR1 LNHDA, CDR2 SQIVND (reference sequence). The CDR3 reads CASSKRTGDGYTF. The CDR3 DNA is TGTGCCAGTAGTAAACGGACAGGGGACGGCTACACCTTC.